A selection of T cell receptor beta chains follows, all from one sample in a study of response to subunit inactivated influenza vaccine. MiXCR was run by TCRdb on the RT-PCR reads, yielding one entry per CDR3 protein. Of some 480,000 distinct CDR3 sequences listed, 11% are singletons. The sample consisted of PBMCs from blood, taken 35 to 45 days after vaccination. These receptors were obtained from a man aged 45-65 years who received an inactivated influenza vaccine. The CDR3 runs from the conserved cysteine through the conserved F or W. Fields, in order: V gene, CDR3 length, clone size, D gene, J gene, CDR3 DNA, CDR3 protein. A D gene is named only where the DNA matches it firmly. Clone size is stated in some rows and not others, as once, few, many or a class when expanded.

V: TRBV6-5
length: 15
size: many
D: .
J: TRBJ2-5
DNA: TGTGCCAGCAGTTATGGGGACCGGGACCAAGAGACCCAGTACTTC
CDR3: CASSYGDRDQETQYF

V: TRBV12-3/TRBV12-4
length: 13
size: .
D: .
J: TRBJ2-3
DNA: TGTGCCAGCAGTTTTTCAGGGCCAGATACGCAGTATTTT
CDR3: CASSFSGPDTQYF

V: TRBV29-1
length: 13
size: few
D: .
J: TRBJ1-1
DNA: TGCAGCGTTGAACGGCAGATGAACACTGAAGCTTTCTTT
CDR3: CSVERQMNTEAFF

V: TRBV13
length: 17
size: .
D: TRBD2
J: TRBJ2-3
DNA: TGTGCCAGCGGCCAACGCGCTAGCGGGAGTTGGACAGATACGCAGTATTTT
CDR3: CASGQRASGSWTDTQYF

V: TRBV18
length: 16
size: once
D: .
J: TRBJ2-4
DNA: TGTGCCAGCTCACCCAACCGCGGCAGGGGAGAAAACATTCAGTACTTC
CDR3: CASSPNRGRGENIQYF

V: TRBV2
length: 13
size: .
D: TRBD1
J: TRBJ2-5
DNA: TGTGCCAGCAGAACAGGGGGCGGTGAGACCCAGTACTTC
CDR3: CASRTGGGETQYF

V: TRBV20-1
length: 14
size: .
D: TRBD2
J: TRBJ2-1
DNA: TGCAGTGCTAGATATCACGGCGGGAGCGGCGAGCAGTTCTTC
CDR3: CSARYHGGSGEQFF

V: TRBV7-3
length: 15
size: many
D: TRBD2
J: TRBJ2-1
DNA: TGTGCCAGCAGCTTGAGCGGGAGAACTTCCAATGAGCAGTTCTTC
CDR3: CASSLSGRTSNEQFF

V: TRBV20-1
length: 14
size: many
D: .
J: TRBJ2-7
DNA: TGCAGTGCCCACCTTAGCGGAAGCTCCTACGAGCAGTACTTC
CDR3: CSAHLSGSSYEQYF

V: TRBV6-1
length: 14
size: few
D: .
J: TRBJ2-3
DNA: TGTGCCAGCAGCCCGGACCGAATCACAGATACGCAGTATTTT
CDR3: CASSPDRITDTQYF